Listed here are 17 T cell receptor beta chains from one sample, sequenced in a study of T cells expressing NK-cell markers. For each CDR3 protein, TCRdb gives one entry from its re-call of the 5' RACE reads, without DNA. This repertoire comprises about 400,000 distinct CDR3 sequences; its ten largest clones make up approximately 12%. Sequencing input: blood T cells: a sorted CD56 or NKG2C T cell subset, CD4+ or CD8+ T cells, or bulk PBMC T cells (not recorded which). These receptors all stem from a woman between 50 and 59 years old in good health.

This rearrangement joins TRBV11-3 to TRBJ2-5; TCRdb's D call of TRBD2 is untestable without DNA. The CDR3 loop spans 16 amino acids. Germline CDR1 SGHNT, CDR2 YENEEA. The CDR3 protein is CASSYRLAGGRETQYF.

The chain has TRBV7-6 and TRBJ2-1; TCRdb outputs TRBD1, but without DNA this stays unchecked. The CDR3 consists of 15 residues. Germline CDR1 is SGHVS and CDR2 is FNYEAQ. This CDR3 reads CASSLSTGENNEQFF. The whole variable domain, filled in from reference TRBV7-6 and TRBJ2-1, reads GAGVSQSPRYKVTKRGQDVALRCDPISGHVSLYWYRQALGQGPEFLTYFNYEAQQDKSGLPNDRFSAERPEGSISTLTIQRTEQRDSAMYRCASSLSTGENNEQFFGPGTRLTVL.

V usage is TRBV11-3 and J usage is TRBJ2-2. The CDR3 contains 15 residues. Germline V gene lookup returns CDR1 SGHNT and CDR2 YENEEA. CDR3 sequence reads: CASSLEGNFAGELFF. Combining the CDR3 with reference TRBV11-3 and TRBJ2-2 gives the whole variable domain EAGVVQSPRYKIIEKKQPVAFWCNPISGHNTLYWYLQNLGQGPELLIRYENEEAVDDSQLPKDRFSAERLKGVDSTLKIQPAELGDSAVYLCASSLEGNFAGELFFGEGSRLTVL.

The rearrangement uses TRBV10-3 and TRBJ2-1; lacking DNA, the TRBD1 call made by TCRdb goes unchecked. The germline V gene has CDR1 ENHRY and CDR2 SYGVKD. The length of the CDR3 is 13 residues. CDR3 loop: CAITRTAVDEQFF.

The CDR3 spells CASSDGLRRETQYF. V and J are TRBV7-2 and TRBJ2-5. The CDR3 length is 14 residues. In germline, CDR1 is SGHTA, CDR2 FQGNSA. The whole variable domain, remainder taken from reference TRBV7-2 and TRBJ2-5, is GAGVSQSPSNKVTEKGKDVELRCDPISGHTALYWYRQSLGQGLEFLIYFQGNSAPDKSGLPSDRFSAERTGGSVSTLTIQRTQQEDSAVYLCASSDGLRRETQYFGPGTRLLVL.

This chain connects TRBV9 to TRBJ2-7; no DNA is available, so the TRBD2 call from TCRdb remains unchecked. Germline V CDR1 and CDR2: SGDLS, YYNGEE. The CDR3 sequence is 15 residues long. The CDR3 reads CASSVDMLAGVEQYF.

This chain links TRBV2 with TRBJ2-4; without DNA, the TCRdb call of TRBD2 cannot be checked. CDR3 size: 17 residues. Germline V CDR1 and CDR2: SNHLY, FYNNEI. Here the CDR3 reads CASTPIGGVGSKNIQYF. The whole variable domain, filled in from reference TRBV2 and TRBJ2-4, reads EPEVTQTPSHQVTQMGQEVILRCVPISNHLYFYWYRQILGQKVEFLVSFYNNEISEKSEIFDDQFSVERPDGSNFTLKIRSTKLEDSAMYFCASTPIGGVGSKNIQYFGAGTRLSVL.

V and J are TRBV15 and TRBJ1-5; the D call from TCRdb, TRBD1, cannot be confirmed without DNA. Germline V gene lookup returns CDR1 LNHNV and CDR2 YYDKDF (reference sequence). There are 16 residues in the CDR3. CDR3 region: CATSRDTGTPNQPQHF.

The rearrangement links TRBV7-9 to TRBJ1-3. The CDR3 has 14 amino acids. Germline CDR1 is SEHNR and CDR2 is FQNEAQ (reference sequence). The CDR3 protein is CASSADYSGNTIYF.

The gene calls are TRBV11-2 and TRBJ1-4; TCRdb lists TRBD1, though no DNA is available to test this call. The V gene's germline CDR1 is SGHAT and CDR2 FQNNGV. This CDR3 is built from 16 residues. The CDR3 loop reads CASSSIRQGANEKLFF. Full variable domain (missing parts from reference TRBV11-2 and TRBJ1-4): EAGVAQSPRYKIIEKRQSVAFWCNPISGHATLYWYQQILGQGPKLLIQFQNNGVVDDSQLPKDRFSAERLKGVDSTLKIQPAKLEDSAVYLCASSSIRQGANEKLFFGSGTQLSVL.

The V call is TRBV5-1, the J call TRBJ1-2; TCRdb calls TRBD1, which cannot be checked without DNA. The CDR3 is 18 amino acids. The germline CDR1 and CDR2 sequences are SGHRS and YFSETQ. CDR3: CASSLGTGARAPNYGYTF.

The genes are TRBV5-1 and TRBJ2-3; the TRBD1 assignment by TCRdb is unverifiable without DNA. This CDR3 spans 17 amino acids. CDR1 and CDR2 from the germline V gene are SGHRS and YFSETQ. CDR3 sequence: CASSSPKQGKGTDTQYF.

The V gene is TRBV14, the J gene TRBJ1-6. This CDR3 spans 15 amino acids. CDR1 and CDR2 (germline): SGHDN, FVKESK. This CDR3 is CASSLAGTFNSPLHF. Full variable domain (outside the CDR3, taken from reference TRBV14 and TRBJ1-6): EAGVTQFPSHSVIEKGQTVTLRCDPISGHDNLYWYRRVMGKEIKFLLHFVKESKQDESGMPNNRFLAERTGGTYSTLKVQPAELEDSGVYFCASSLAGTFNSPLHFGNGTRLTVT.

The chain uses TRBV5-6 and TRBJ2-2; TCRdb calls TRBD1, which cannot be checked without DNA. Germline values: CDR1 SGHDT, CDR2 YYEEEE. The CDR3 length is 16 residues. The CDR3 spells CASSLITGVNTGELFF.

The chain joins TRBV20-1 to TRBJ1-5; as DNA is missing, the TRBD1 call by TCRdb cannot be tested. CDR3 length: 13 amino acids. CDR1 DFQATT and CDR2 SNEGSKA come from the germline V gene (reference sequence). The CDR3 protein is CSAGQGGDQPQHF.

The J gene is TRBJ2-5, the V gene TRBV11-2; no DNA is available, so the TRBD2 call from TCRdb remains unchecked. Germline assignment: CDR1 SGHAT and CDR2 FQNNGV. The CDR3 is 17 amino acids. CDR3 residues: CASSLYSYRDSQETQYF.

The chain links TRBV20-1 to TRBJ2-1; no DNA is available, so the TRBD2 call from TCRdb remains unchecked. Looked up from germline, CDR1 is DFQATT and CDR2 is SNEGSKA (reference sequence). The CDR3 has 14 amino acids. CDR3 sequence reads: CSAPDLAGGPAQFF.